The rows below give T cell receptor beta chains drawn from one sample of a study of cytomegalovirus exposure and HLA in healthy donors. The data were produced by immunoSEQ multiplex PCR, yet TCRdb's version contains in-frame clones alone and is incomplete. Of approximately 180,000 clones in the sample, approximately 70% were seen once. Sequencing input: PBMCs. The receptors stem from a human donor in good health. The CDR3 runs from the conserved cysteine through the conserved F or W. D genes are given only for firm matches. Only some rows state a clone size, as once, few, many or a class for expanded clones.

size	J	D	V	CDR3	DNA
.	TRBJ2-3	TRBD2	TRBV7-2	CASSLAAGATDTQYF	TGTGCCAGCAGCTTAGCAGCGGGGGCCACAGATACGCAGTATTTT
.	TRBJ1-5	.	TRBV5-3	CARSHNQPQHF	TGTGCCAGAAGCCACAATCAGCCCCAGCATTTT
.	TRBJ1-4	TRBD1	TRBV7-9	CASSLVVQGVEKLFF	TGTGCCAGCAGCTTAGTTGTACAGGGGGTTGAAAAACTGTTTTTT
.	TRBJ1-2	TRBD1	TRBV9	CASSALQGAGGYTF	TGTGCCAGCAGCGCCTTACAGGGGGCGGGGGGCTACACCTTC
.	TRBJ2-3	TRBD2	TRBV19	CASRTVAGGPTDTQYF	TGTGCCAGTAGAACGGTAGCGGGGGGGCCGACAGATACGCAGTATTTT
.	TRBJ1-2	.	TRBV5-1	CASSLGGRTDANYGYTF	TGCGCCAGCAGCTTGGGAGGGCGGACGGACGCTAACTATGGCTACACCTTC
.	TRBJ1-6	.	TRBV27	CASSESSSYNSPLHF	TGTGCCAGCAGTGAAAGTAGCTCCTATAATTCACCCCTCCACTTT
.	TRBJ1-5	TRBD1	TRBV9	CASSPPREGTDVGNQPQHF	TGTGCCAGCAGCCCCCCCAGGGAAGGGACAGACGTTGGCAATCAGCCCCAGCATTTT
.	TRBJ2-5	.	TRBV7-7	CASTISRDRRETQYF	TGTGCTAGCACCATTTCGCGGGACAGAAGAGAGACCCAGTACTTC
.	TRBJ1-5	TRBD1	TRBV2	CASRKDRDNQPQHF	TGTGCCAGCAGGAAGGACAGGGACAATCAGCCCCAGCATTTT
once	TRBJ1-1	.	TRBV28	CASTTPGKNTEAFF	TGTGCCAGCACTACCCCGGGGAAAAACACTGAAGCTTTCTTT
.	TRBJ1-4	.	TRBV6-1	CASKSSATNEKLFF	TGTGCCAGCAAGAGCTCCGCAACTAATGAAAAACTGTTTTTT
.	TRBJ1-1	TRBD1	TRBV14	CASSQDRTGYNTEAFF	TGTGCCAGCAGCCAAGATCGGACAGGGTATAACACTGAAGCTTTCTTT
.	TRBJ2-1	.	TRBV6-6	CASSAGPEQFF	TGTGCCAGCAGTGCGGGCCCGGAGCAGTTCTTC
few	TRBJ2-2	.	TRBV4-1	CASSQVSSTYTGELFF	TGCGCCAGCAGCCAAGTGAGTAGCACTTACACCGGGGAGCTGTTTTTT
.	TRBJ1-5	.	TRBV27	CASSLSLRSNQPQHF	TGTGCCAGCAGTTTATCTTTGAGGAGCAATCAGCCCCAGCATTTT
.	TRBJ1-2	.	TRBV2	CASRQGLNYGYTF	TGTGCCAGCAGACAGGGCCTTAACTATGGCTACACCTTC
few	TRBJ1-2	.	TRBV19	CASSVTRVNYGYTF	TGTGCCAGTAGTGTAACGAGAGTGAACTATGGCTACACCTTC
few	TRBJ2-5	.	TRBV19	CASSTAGVRGTQYF	TGTGCCAGTAGTACGGCAGGGGTGAGGGGGACCCAGTACTTC
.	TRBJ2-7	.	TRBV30	CAWSGGVQGATYEQYF	TGTGCCTGGAGCGGGGGGGTACAGGGGGCGACCTACGAGCAGTACTTC
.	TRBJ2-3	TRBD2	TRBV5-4	CASSLARGSTDTQYF	TGTGCCAGCAGCTTGGCGCGGGGGAGCACAGATACGCAGTATTTT
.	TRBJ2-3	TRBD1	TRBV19	CASSMDRGLTDTQYF	TGTGCCAGTAGTATGGACAGGGGGCTGACAGATACGCAGTATTTT
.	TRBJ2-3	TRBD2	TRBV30	CAWSFLFFGAGGRTDTQYF	TGTGCCTGGAGTTTCCTCTTCTTCGGGGCGGGGGGGAGGACAGATACGCAGTATTTT
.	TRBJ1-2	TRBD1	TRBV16	CASSPRDRDYGYTF	TGTGCCAGCAGCCCCCGGGACAGGGACTATGGCTACACCTTC
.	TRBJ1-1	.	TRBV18	CASSPPGNTEAFF	TGTGCCAGCTCACCTCCCGGTAACACTGAAGCTTTCTTT
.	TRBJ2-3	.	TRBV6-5	CASSGQGSDSDTQYF	TGTGCCAGCAGCGGGCAGGGGAGCGATTCAGATACGCAGTATTTT
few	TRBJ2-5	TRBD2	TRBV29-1	CSVEVSSGALAQYF	TGCAGCGTTGAAGTGTCTAGCGGGGCCCTGGCCCAGTACTTC
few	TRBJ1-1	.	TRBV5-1	CASSPWWLGRVTEAFF	TGCGCCAGCAGCCCCTGGTGGCTGGGGCGAGTCACTGAAGCTTTCTTT
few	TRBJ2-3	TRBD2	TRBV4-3	CASSQDWRGTDTQYF	TGCGCCAGCAGCCAAGATTGGCGGGGGACAGATACGCAGTATTTT
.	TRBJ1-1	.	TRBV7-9	CASSLYITGQPEAFF	TGTGCCAGCAGCCTCTATATAACGGGACAACCTGAAGCTTTCTTT
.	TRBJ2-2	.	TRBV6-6	CASSYEGGDGELFF	TGTGCCAGCAGTTACGAAGGGGGGGACGGGGAGCTGTTTTTT
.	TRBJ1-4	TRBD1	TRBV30	CAWRATGRSRNEKLFF	TGTGCCTGGAGAGCGACAGGGCGGAGTAGGAATGAAAAACTGTTTTTT
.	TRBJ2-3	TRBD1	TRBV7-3	CASSPQGGGTDTQYF	TGTGCCAGCAGCCCACAGGGGGGAGGCACAGATACGCAGTATTTT
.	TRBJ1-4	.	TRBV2	CASSVGGGQVFF	TGTGCCAGCAGTGTCGGCGGGGGACAAGTTTTTTTT
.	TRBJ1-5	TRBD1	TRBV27	CASSLSMQGVKPQHF	TGTGCCAGCAGTTTATCGATGCAGGGGGTCAAGCCCCAGCATTTT
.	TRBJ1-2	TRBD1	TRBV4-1	CASSQDYRGYGYTF	TGCGCCAGCAGCCAAGACTACAGGGGCTATGGCTACACCTTC
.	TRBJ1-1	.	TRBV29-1	CSVEDGGWWTEAFF	TGCAGCGTTGAAGATGGGGGGTGGTGGACTGAAGCTTTCTTT
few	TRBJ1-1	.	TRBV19	CASIPKGLDNTEAFF	TGTGCCAGTATCCCGAAGGGGTTAGATAACACTGAAGCTTTCTTT
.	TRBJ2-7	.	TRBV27	CASSFGGLEQYF	TGTGCCAGCAGTTTCGGAGGGTTAGAGCAGTACTTC
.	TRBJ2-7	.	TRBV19	CASSAGSSYEQYF	TGTGCCAGTAGTGCGGGTAGCTCCTACGAGCAGTACTTC
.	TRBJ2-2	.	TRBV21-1	CASTKEGDHQTGELFF	TGTGCCAGCACCAAAGAAGGGGATCATCAGACCGGGGAGCTGTTTTTT
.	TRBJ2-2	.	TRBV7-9	CASSSERWRIRGGELFF	TGTGCCAGCAGCTCGGAGAGGTGGCGGATCCGTGGTGGGGAGCTGTTTTTT
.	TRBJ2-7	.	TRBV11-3	CASSLEAADYEQYF	TGTGCCAGCAGCTTAGAGGCGGCAGACTACGAGCAGTACTTC
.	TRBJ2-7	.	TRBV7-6	CASSLGPSSSGGVSYEQYF	TGTGCCAGCAGCTTAGGCCCGTCGTCTTCGGGGGGCGTTTCATACGAGCAGTACTTC
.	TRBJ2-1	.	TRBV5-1	CASSRPGSYNEQFF	TGCGCCAGCAGTCGGCCGGGGTCCTACAATGAGCAGTTCTTC
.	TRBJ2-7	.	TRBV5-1	CASSSGAGGYEQYF	TGCGCCAGCAGCTCGGGCGCTGGGGGGTACGAGCAGTACTTC
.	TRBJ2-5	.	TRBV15	CATSRGRSQETQYF	TGTGCCACCAGCAGAGGCCGGTCCCAAGAGACCCAGTACTTC
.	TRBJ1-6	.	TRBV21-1	CASSKGLQVPRSPLHF	TGTGCCAGCAGCAAAGGCCTACAGGTCCCCCGTTCACCCCTCCACTTT
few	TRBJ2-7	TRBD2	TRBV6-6	CASLPGLAGYEQYF	TGTGCCAGCTTACCGGGACTAGCTGGCTACGAGCAGTACTTC
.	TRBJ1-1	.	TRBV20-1	CSAGPQVVAFF	TGCAGTGCCGGCCCTCAGGTTGTGGCTTTCTTT
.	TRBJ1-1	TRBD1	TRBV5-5	CASSLVAGGSGGTEAFF	TGTGCCAGCAGCTTGGTGGCAGGGGGCTCTGGGGGCACTGAAGCTTTCTTT
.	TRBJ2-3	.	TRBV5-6	CASSRITLGGGTDTQYF	TGTGCCAGCAGCCGCATTACACTAGGAGGGGGCACAGATACGCAGTATTTT
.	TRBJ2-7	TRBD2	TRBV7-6	CASSLAVLAAYEQYF	TGTGCCAGCAGCTTAGCGGTGCTAGCGGCCTACGAGCAGTACTTT
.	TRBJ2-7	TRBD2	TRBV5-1	CASSLALSSGELYEQYF	TGCGCCAGCAGCTTGGCCCTTTCTAGCGGGGAGCTCTACGAGCAGTACTTC
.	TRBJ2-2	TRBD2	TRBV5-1	CASSLVPSGGTNTGELFF	TGCGCCAGCAGCTTGGTCCCTAGCGGGGGCACGAACACCGGGGAGCTGTTTTTT
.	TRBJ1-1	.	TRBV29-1	CSVEDVQGAEAFF	TGCAGCGTTGAAGATGTACAGGGAGCTGAAGCTTTCTTT
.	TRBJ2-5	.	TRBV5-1	CASSLQETQYF	TGCGCCAGCAGCCTGCAAGAGACCCAGTACTTC
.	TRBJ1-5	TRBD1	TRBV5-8	CASSFLLQGAQPQHF	TGTGCCAGCAGCTTCCTCCTTCAGGGGGCTCAGCCCCAGCATTTT
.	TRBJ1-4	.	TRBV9	CASSSGRGYEKLFF	TGTGCCAGCAGCTCCGGGAGGGGTTATGAAAAACTGTTTTTT
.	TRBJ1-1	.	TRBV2	CASTGGLGTEAFF	TGTGCCAGCACTGGAGGGCTGGGCACTGAAGCTTTCTTT